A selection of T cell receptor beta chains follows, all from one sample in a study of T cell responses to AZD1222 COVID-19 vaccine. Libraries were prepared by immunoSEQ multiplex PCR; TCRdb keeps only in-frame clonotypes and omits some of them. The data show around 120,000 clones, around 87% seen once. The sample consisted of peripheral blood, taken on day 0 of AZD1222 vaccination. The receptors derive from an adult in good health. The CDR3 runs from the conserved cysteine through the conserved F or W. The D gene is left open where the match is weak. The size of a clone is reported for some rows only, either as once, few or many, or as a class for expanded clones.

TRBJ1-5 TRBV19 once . CASSIQGEGNQPQHF TGTGCCAGTAGTATTCAGGGAGAGGGCAATCAGCCCCAGCATTTT
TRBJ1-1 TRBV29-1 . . CSVERQVNTEAFF TGCAGCGTTGAAAGACAAGTGAACACTGAAGCTTTCTTT
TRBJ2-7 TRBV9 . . CASSVAISSYEQYF TGTGCCAGCAGCGTAGCCATCAGCTCCTACGAGCAGTACTTC
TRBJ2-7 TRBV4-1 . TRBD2 CASSQVLGGGYEQYF TGCGCCAGCAGCCAAGTATTGGGCGGGGGCTACGAGCAGTACTTC
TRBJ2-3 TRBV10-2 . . CASSGTGTDTQYF TGCGCCAGCTCGGGGACGGGCACAGATACGCAGTATTTT
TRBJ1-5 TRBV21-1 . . CASSDPKIEQRTNQPQHF TGTGCCAGCAGCGACCCCAAAATTGAACAAAGGACCAATCAGCCCCAGCATTTT
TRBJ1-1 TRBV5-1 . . CASSFGRNTEAFF TGCGCCAGCAGCTTTGGAAGGAACACTGAAGCTTTCTTT
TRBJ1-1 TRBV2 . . CASSLQGNTEAFF TGTGCCAGCAGTTTACAGGGGAACACTGAAGCTTTCTTT
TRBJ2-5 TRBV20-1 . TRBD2 CSASLAGGMETQYF TGCAGTGCTAGTCTAGCGGGGGGGATGGAGACCCAGTACTTC
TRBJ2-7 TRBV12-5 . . CAASPGHTSYEQYF TGTGCCGCGAGCCCGGGACACACCTCCTACGAGCAGTACTTC
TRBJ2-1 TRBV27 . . CASSFRALYNEQFF TGTGCCAGCAGTTTTCGAGCCCTTTACAATGAGCAGTTCTTC
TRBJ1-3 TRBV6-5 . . CASSFYPPPFGNTIYF TGTGCCAGCAGTTTTTACCCACCACCCTTCGGAAACACCATATATTTT
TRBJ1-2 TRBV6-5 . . CASSHTPGTHGYTF TGTGCCAGCAGTCACACCCCCGGGACACATGGCTACACCTTC
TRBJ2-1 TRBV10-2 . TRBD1 CASKGGPSYNEQFF TGCGCCAGCAAAGGGGGCCCCTCCTACAATGAGCAGTTCTTC
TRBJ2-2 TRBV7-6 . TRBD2 CASSPISGGTYTGELFF TGTGCCAGCAGCCCGATTAGCGGGGGGACATACACCGGGGAGCTGTTTTTT
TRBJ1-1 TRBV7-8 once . CASTPVGGLTEAFF TGTGCCAGCACCCCCGTTGGGGGGCTCACTGAAGCTTTCTTT
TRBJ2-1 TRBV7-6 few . CASSLFATRNEQFF TGTGCCAGCAGCTTATTTGCCACAAGGAATGAGCAGTTCTTC
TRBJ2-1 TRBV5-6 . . CASREGVSYNEQFF TGTGCCAGCCGAGAGGGGGTCTCCTACAATGAGCAGTTCTTC
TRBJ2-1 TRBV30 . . CAWSGLRVSGYNEQFF TGTGCCTGGAGTGGCCTCAGAGTCTCGGGTTACAATGAGCAGTTCTTC
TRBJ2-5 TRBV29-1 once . CSVEDPRQRFAQETQYF TGCAGCGTTGAAGATCCTCGGCAGCGGTTCGCCCAAGAGACCCAGTACTTC
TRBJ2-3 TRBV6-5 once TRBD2 CASSLGLAGNTDTQYF TGTGCCAGCAGTTTGGGACTAGCGGGGAACACAGATACGCAGTATTTT
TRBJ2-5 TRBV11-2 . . CASSPRTISETQYF TGTGCCAGCAGCCCCCGGACTATTTCGGAGACCCAGTACTTC
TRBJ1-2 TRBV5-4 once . CASSLVGNYGYTF TGTGCCAGCAGCTTAGTCGGGAACTATGGCTACACCTTC
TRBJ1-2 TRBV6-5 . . CASSYRVFGYGYTF TGTGCCAGCAGCTACAGGGTGTTTGGCTATGGCTACACCTTC
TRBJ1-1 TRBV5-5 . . CASSLVRGTEAFF TGTGCCAGCAGCTTGGTTAGGGGCACTGAAGCTTTCTTT
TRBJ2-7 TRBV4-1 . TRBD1 CASSQEEPTGTAYEQYF TGCGCCAGCAGCCAAGAAGAGCCGACCGGGACAGCGTACGAGCAGTACTTC
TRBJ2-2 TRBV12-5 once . CASGLQFGGASDSSTGELFF TGTGCTAGTGGTTTACAGTTTGGGGGGGCCAGCGATTCGAGCACCGGGGAGCTGTTTTTT
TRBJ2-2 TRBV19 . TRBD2 CASSPGLANTGELFF TGTGCCAGTAGCCCGGGACTAGCGAACACCGGGGAGCTGTTTTTT
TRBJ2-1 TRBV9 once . CASSVYGNEQFF TGTGCCAGCAGCGTATATGGGAATGAGCAGTTCTTC
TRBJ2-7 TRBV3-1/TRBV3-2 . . CASSRRRGRGIDEQYF TGTGCCAGCAGCCGGAGGAGGGGGCGGGGGATCGACGAGCAGTACTTC
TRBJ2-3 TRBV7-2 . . CASSRLRTASTDTQYF TGTGCCAGCAGCCGCCTCCGGACAGCGAGCACAGATACGCAGTATTTT
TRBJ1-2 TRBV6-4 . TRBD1 CASRKIQGSGNYGYTF TGTGCCAGCAGGAAGATACAGGGGTCTGGTAACTATGGCTACACCTTC
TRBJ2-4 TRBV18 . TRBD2 CASSPPASGGDIQYF TGTGCCAGCTCACCACCGGCTAGCGGTGGGGACATTCAGTACTTC
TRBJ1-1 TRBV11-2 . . CASSFLRQGYTEAFF TGTGCCAGCAGCTTCTTAAGGCAGGGATATACTGAAGCTTTCTTT
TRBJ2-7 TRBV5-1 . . CASSFGEGSYEQYF TGCGCCAGCAGCTTCGGTGAAGGCTCCTACGAGCAGTACTTC
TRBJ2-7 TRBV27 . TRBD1 CASSLLGQVDEQYF TGTGCCAGCAGTTTGCTGGGACAGGTGGACGAGCAGTACTTC
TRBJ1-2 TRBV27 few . CASSLAGNYGYTF TGTGCCAGCAGTTTAGCGGGCAACTATGGCTACACCTTC
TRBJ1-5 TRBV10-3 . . CALPLTYSNQPQHF TGTGCCCTCCCCCTGACTTATAGCAATCAGCCCCAGCATTTT
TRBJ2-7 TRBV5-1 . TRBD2 CASSLEFGGAAYEQYF TGCGCCAGCAGCTTGGAGTTCGGGGGGGCGGCCTACGAGCAGTACTTC
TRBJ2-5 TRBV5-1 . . CASSSQETQYF TGCGCCAGCAGCTCTCAAGAGACCCAGTACTTC
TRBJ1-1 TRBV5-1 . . CASSGGGSTEAFF TGCGCCAGCAGCGGCGGGGGGAGCACTGAAGCTTTCTTT
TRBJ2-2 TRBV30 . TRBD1 CAWSVGTGVRLSANTGELFF TGTGCCTGGAGTGTAGGGACAGGGGTGCGTTTGAGCGCGAACACCGGGGAGCTGTTTTTT
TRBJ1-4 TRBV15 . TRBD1 CATSRDRGTGAEKLFF TGTGCCACCAGCAGAGACCGGGGGACAGGGGCTGAAAAACTGTTTTTT
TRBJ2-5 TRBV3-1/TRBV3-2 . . CASSRSVKETQYF TGTGCCAGCAGCCGTAGCGTTAAAGAGACCCAGTACTTC
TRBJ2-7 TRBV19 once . CASSTNAGNSYDEQYF TGTGCCAGTAGTACCAACGCCGGGAACTCTTACGACGAGCAGTACTTC
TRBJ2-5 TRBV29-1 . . CSVDEGTGETQYF TGCAGCGTTGATGAGGGGACGGGGGAGACCCAGTACTTC
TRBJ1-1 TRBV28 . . CASSLLGTALMNTEAFF TGTGCCAGCAGTTTATTGGGGACTGCTCTCATGAACACTGAAGCTTTCTTT
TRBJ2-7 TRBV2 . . CASSEVIRVVSYEQYF TGTGCCAGCAGTGAAGTTATCAGGGTGGTTTCCTACGAGCAGTACTTC
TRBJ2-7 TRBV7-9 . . CASSRSLTGRDYEQYF TGTGCCAGCAGCCGAAGCCTTACAGGGCGGGACTACGAGCAGTACTTC
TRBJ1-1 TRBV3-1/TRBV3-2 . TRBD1 CASSGQGNTEAFF TGTGCCAGCAGTGGACAGGGGAACACTGAAGCTTTCTTT
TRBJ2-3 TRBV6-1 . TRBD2 CASSEALAGGPQTTQYF TGTGCCAGCAGTGAAGCCCTAGCGGGGGGACCACAGACTACGCAGTATTTT
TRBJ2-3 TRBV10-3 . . CAISESTWEGNNAQNTQYF TGTGCCATCAGTGAGTCGACTTGGGAAGGCAACAACGCACAGAATACGCAGTATTTT
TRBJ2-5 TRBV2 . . CASSTAYQETQYF TGTGCCAGCAGTACAGCGTACCAAGAGACCCAGTACTTC